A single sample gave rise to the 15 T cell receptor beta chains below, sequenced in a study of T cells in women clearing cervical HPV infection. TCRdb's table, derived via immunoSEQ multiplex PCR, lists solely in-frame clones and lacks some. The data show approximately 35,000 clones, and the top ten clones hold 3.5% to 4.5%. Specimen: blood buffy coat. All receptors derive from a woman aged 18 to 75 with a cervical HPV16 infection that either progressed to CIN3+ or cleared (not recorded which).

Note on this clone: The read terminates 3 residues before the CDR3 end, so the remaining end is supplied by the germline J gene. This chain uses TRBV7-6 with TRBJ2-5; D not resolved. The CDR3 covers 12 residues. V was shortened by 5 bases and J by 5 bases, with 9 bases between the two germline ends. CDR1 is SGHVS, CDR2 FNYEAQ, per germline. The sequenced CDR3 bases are TGTGCCAGCAGCCTAAACCGGGAGACC. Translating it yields CASSLNRET. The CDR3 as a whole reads CASSLNRETQYF.

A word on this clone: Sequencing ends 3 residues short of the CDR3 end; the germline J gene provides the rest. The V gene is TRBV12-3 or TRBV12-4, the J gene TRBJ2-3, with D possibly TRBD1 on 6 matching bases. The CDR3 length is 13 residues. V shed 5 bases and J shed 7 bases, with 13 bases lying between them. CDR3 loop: CASSQGQWHTQYF. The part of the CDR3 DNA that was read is TGTGCCAGCAGTCAAGGACAGTGGCATACG.

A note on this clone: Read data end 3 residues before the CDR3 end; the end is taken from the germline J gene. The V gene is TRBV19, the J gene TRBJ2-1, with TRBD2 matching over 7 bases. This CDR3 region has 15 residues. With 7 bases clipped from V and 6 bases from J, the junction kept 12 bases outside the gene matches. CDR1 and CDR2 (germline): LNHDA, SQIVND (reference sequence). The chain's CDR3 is CASTISGAYVNEQFF. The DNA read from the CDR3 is TGTGCCAGTACCATAAGCGGGGCTTATGTCAATGAG.

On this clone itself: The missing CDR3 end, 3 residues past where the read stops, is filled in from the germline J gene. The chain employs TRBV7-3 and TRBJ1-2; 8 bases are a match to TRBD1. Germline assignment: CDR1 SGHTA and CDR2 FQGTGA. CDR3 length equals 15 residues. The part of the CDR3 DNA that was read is TGTGCCAGCAGCTTAGGCGCAGGGGGCGCCTACGAC. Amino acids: CASSLGAGGAYD. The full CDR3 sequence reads CASSLGAGGAYDYTF.

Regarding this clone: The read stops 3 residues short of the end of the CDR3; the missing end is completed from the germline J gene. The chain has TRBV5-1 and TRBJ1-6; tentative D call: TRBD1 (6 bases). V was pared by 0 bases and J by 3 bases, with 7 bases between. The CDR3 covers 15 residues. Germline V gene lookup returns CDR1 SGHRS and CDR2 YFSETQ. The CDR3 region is CASSLEDSYNSPLHF. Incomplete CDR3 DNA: TGCGCCAGCAGCTTGGAGGACAGCTATAATTCACCC.

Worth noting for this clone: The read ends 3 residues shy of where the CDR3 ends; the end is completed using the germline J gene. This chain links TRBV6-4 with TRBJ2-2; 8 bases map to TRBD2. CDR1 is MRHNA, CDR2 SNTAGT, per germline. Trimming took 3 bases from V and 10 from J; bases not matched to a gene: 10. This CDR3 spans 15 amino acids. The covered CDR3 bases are TGTGCCAGCAGTGAGGGTAGCGGGGCACCAGAGGAG. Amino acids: CASSEGSGAPEE. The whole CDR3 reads CASSEGSGAPEELFF.

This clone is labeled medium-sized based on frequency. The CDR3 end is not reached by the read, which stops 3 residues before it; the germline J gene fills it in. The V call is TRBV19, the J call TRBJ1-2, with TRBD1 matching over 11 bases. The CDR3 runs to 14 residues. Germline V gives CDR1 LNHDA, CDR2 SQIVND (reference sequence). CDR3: CASSSGQGAADYTF. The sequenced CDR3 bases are TGTGCCAGTAGTAGCGGACAGGGGGCCGCGGAC.

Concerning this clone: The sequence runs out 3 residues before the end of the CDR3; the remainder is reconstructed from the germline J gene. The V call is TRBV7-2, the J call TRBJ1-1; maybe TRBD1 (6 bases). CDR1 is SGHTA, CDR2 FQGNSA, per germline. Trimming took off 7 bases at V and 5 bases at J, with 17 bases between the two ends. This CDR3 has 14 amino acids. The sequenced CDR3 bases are TGTGCCAGCACCCATGAGGAGGGGGAAACTGAA. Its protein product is CASTHEEGETE. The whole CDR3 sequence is CASTHEEGETEAFF. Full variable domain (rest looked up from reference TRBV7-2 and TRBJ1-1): GAGVSQSPSNKVTEKGKDVELRCDPISGHTALYWYRQSLGQGLEFLIYFQGNSAPDKSGLPSDRFSAERTGGSVSTLTIQRTQQEDSAVYLCASTHEEGETEAFFGQGTRLTVV.

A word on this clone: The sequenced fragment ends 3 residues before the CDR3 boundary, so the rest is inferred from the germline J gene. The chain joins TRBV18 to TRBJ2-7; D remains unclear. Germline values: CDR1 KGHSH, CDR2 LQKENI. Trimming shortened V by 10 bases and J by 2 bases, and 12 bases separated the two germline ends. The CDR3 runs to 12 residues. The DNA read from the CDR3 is TGTGCCACGTCTGAAGCAACCTACGAG. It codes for CATSEATYE. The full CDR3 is CATSEATYEQYF.

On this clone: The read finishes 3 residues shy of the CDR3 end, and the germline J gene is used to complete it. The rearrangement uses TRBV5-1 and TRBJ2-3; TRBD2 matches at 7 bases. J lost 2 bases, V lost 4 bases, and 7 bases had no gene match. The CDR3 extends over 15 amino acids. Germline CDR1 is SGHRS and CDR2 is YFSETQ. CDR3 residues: CASSLTSALTDTQYF. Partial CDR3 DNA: TGCGCCAGCAGCCTCACTAGCGCACTCACAGATACG.

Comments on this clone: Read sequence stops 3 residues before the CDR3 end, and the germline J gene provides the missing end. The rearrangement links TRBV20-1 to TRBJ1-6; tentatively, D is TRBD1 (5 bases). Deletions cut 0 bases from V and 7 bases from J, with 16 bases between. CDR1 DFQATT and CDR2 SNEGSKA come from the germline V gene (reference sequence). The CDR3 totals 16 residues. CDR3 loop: CSARDRGGWGNSPLHF. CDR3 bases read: TGCAGTGCTAGAGATCGGGGGGGATGGGGGAATTCACCC.

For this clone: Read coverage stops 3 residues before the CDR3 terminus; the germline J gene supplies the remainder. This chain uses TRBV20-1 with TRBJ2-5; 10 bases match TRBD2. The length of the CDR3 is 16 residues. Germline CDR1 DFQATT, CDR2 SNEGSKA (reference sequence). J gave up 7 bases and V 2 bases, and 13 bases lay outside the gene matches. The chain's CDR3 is CSARLQSGGAWRTQYF. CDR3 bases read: TGCAGTGCTAGACTTCAAAGCGGGGGGGCCTGGAGGACC.

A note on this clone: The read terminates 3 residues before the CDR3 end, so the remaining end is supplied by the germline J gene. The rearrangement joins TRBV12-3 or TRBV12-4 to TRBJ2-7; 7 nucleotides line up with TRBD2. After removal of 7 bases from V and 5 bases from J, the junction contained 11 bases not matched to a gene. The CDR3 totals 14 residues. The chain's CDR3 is CASTNRGGFDEQYF. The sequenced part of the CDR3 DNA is TGTGCCAGCACCAATCGCGGGGGTTTCGACGAG.

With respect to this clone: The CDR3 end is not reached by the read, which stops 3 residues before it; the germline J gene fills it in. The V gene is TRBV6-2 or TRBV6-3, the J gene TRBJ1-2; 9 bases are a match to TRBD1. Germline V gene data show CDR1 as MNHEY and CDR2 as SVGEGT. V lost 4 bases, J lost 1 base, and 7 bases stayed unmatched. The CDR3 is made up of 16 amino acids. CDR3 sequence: CASSFTGTGYNYGYTF. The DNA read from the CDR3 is TGTGCCAGCAGTTTCACCGGGACAGGGTATAACTATGGC.

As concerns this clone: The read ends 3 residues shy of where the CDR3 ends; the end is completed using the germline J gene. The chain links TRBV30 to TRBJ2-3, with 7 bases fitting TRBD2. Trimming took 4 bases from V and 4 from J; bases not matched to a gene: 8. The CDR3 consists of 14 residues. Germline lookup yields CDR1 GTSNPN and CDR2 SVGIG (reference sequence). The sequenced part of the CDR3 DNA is TGTGCCTGGATACCAGCGGGATCCTCAGATACG. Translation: CAWIPAGSSDT. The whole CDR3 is CAWIPAGSSDTQYF. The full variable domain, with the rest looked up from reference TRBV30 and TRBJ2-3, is SQTIHQWPATLVQPVGSPLSLECTVEGTSNPNLYWYRQAAGRGLQLLFYSVGIGQISSEVPQNLSASRPQDRQFILSSKKLLLSDSGFYLCAWIPAGSSDTQYFGPGTRLTVL.